The entry below gives a single TCR beta chain sequence along with its context. Its cognate antigen is unknown. Using immunoSEQ multiplex PCR, the repertoire was profiled, and TCRdb retains in-frame clones only, with some absent. The data show 110,000 or so clones, approximately 94% seen once. The germline V gene encodes CDR1 SNHLY and CDR2 FYNNEI. Trimming removed 5 bases at V and 1 base at J, with 18 bases between. This CDR3 has 16 residues. The sample originates from a study of brain T cells in children with intractable seizures. General study points: Pre-surgery blood may have been undersampled, hiding some clones.

Surgery cases with the highest brain T cell transcript signatures were chosen for sequencing. Pre-surgery treatment included at least one anti-epileptic drug. This material consisted of peripheral blood, taken at surgery. This TCR came from a boy under two years old with hemimegalencephaly and intractable seizures. The chain carries TRBV2 and TRBJ2-7; D could derive from TRBD1 or TRBD2 (5 bases each). The CDR3 sequence: CASSLLRDPGSYEQYF. CDR3 DNA sequence: TGTGCCAGCAGTTTGCTCCGGGACCCTGGGTCCTACGAGCAGTACTTC.